These 11 T cell receptor beta chains share one sample of origin, sequenced in a study of T cell responses to AZD1222 COVID-19 vaccine. The table came from immunoSEQ multiplex PCR; TCRdb's copy has only in-frame clones and leaves some out. The repertoire includes approximately 120,000 clones, nearly 95% of them detected once, and 0.9% to 0.95% sits in the top ten. The sample in question was peripheral blood, obtained on day 0 of AZD1222 vaccination. These receptors were collected from an adult in good health.

This chain uses TRBV6-5 with TRBJ2-7; 10 bases map to TRBD2. Germline assignment: CDR1 MNHEY and CDR2 SVGAGI. The length of the CDR3 is 15 residues. V gave up 7 bases and J gave up 0 bases; unmatched junction bases: 6. CDR3 DNA sequence: TGTGCCAGCACCAGGACTAGCGGATACTCCTACGAGCAGTACTTC. Its translation: CASTRTSGYSYEQYF.

The chain is built from TRBV27 and TRBJ2-2, with 10 bases that match TRBD2. J was trimmed by 7 bases and V by 0 bases; bases with no gene match: 8. Germline CDR1 and CDR2: MNHEY and SMNVEV (reference sequence). CDR3 length equals 17 residues. CDR3 DNA sequence: TGTGCCAGCAGTTTATCGTCAGCGGGGGGGACGAGCGGGGAGCTGTTTTTT. It codes for CASSLSSAGGTSGELFF.

V gene TRBV7-2 combines with J gene TRBJ1-6, with D possibly matching TRBD1 (6 bases). The CDR3 has 12 residues. Trimming left V 7 bases short and J 10 bases short, with 11 bases between. In germline, CDR1 is SGHTA, CDR2 FQGNSA. CDR3 loop: CASNYRDSPLHF. CDR3 sequence (DNA): TGTGCCAGCAACTACAGGGACTCACCCCTCCACTTT.

The V call is TRBV29-1, the J call TRBJ1-1; D is uncertain. This CDR3 spans 14 amino acids. The germline V gene encodes CDR1 SQVTM and CDR2 ANQGSEA. Trimming shortened V by 4 bases and J by 5 bases, and 17 bases separated the two germline ends. CDR3 protein: CSVVEAGSRTEAFF. In DNA, the CDR3 is TGCAGCGTTGTGGAGGCGGGCAGTCGTACTGAAGCTTTCTTT.

The chain carries TRBV30 and TRBJ1-3; 9 bases are shared with TRBD1. V shed 3 bases, J shed 4 bases, and the junction held 7 bases outside the gene matches. Germline CDR1 reads GTSNPN; CDR2 reads SVGIG (reference sequence). The CDR3 loop spans 15 amino acids. The CDR3 protein is CAWRRDRVDGNTIYF. The CDR3 DNA is TGTGCCTGGAGACGGGACAGGGTTGACGGAAACACCATATATTTT.

This clone has just a few counts. The chain links TRBV3-1 (or the pseudogene TRBV3-2) to TRBJ1-5; D ambiguous. CDR1 is LGHDT, CDR2 YNNKEL, per germline (reference sequence). The CDR3 is 16 residues long. Trimming pared 1 base from V and 0 bases from J, leaving 10 bases between. This chain's CDR3 is CASSQGVGYSNQPQHF. In DNA, the CDR3 is TGTGCCAGCAGCCAAGGCGTAGGCTATAGCAATCAGCCCCAGCATTTT.

The V and J genes are TRBV13 and TRBJ1-2; D is unresolved. Germline lookup yields CDR1 PRHDT and CDR2 FYEKMQ (reference sequence). V was trimmed by 5 bases and J by 4 bases, leaving 14 bases between them. The CDR3 contains 14 residues. CDR3 sequence reads: CASSPGLASYGYTF. CDR3 nucleotides: TGTGCCAGCAGCCCCGGCCTGGCCAGCTATGGCTACACCTTC.

The rearrangement links TRBV7-2 to TRBJ2-1, with TRBD2 matching over 11 bases. Trimming cost V 5 bases and J 4 bases; bases outside gene matches: 4. CDR3 length: 15 residues. CDR1 and CDR2 (germline): SGHTA, FQGNSA. Here the CDR3 reads CASSPSGGSYNEQFF. CDR3 DNA sequence: TGTGCCAGCAGCCCTAGCGGGGGGAGTTACAATGAGCAGTTCTTC.

This clone was seen a few times. The V call is TRBV11-3, the J call TRBJ2-2, with D perhaps given as TRBD1 or TRBD2 (5 bases each). The CDR3 is 14 amino acids. Germline V gives CDR1 SGHNT, CDR2 YENEEA. The ends were cut back, 1 base at V and 4 bases at J, with 7 bases in the middle. Here the CDR3 reads CASSLAGTTGELFF. In nucleotides, the CDR3 is TGTGCCAGCAGCTTAGCGGGGACCACCGGGGAGCTGTTTTTT.

The V gene is TRBV15, the J gene TRBJ1-1; D not resolved. Germline CDR1 and CDR2: LNHNV and YYDKDF (reference sequence). V was shortened by 6 bases and J by 0 bases, with 11 bases between the two germline ends. CDR3 length equals 14 residues. CDR3 residues: CATRSSELNTEAFF. The CDR3 DNA reads as TGTGCCACCAGATCGTCCGAGCTGAACACTGAAGCTTTCTTT.

This chain links TRBV15 with TRBJ1-1, with D unresolved. The CDR3 loop spans 14 amino acids. Germline loops: CDR1 LNHNV, CDR2 YYDKDF (reference sequence). V lost 0 bases and J 0 bases, leaving 5 bases between the germline ends. CDR3 nucleotide sequence: TGTGCCACCAGCAGAGATCGGGTGAACACTGAAGCTTTCTTT. Protein: CATSRDRVNTEAFF.